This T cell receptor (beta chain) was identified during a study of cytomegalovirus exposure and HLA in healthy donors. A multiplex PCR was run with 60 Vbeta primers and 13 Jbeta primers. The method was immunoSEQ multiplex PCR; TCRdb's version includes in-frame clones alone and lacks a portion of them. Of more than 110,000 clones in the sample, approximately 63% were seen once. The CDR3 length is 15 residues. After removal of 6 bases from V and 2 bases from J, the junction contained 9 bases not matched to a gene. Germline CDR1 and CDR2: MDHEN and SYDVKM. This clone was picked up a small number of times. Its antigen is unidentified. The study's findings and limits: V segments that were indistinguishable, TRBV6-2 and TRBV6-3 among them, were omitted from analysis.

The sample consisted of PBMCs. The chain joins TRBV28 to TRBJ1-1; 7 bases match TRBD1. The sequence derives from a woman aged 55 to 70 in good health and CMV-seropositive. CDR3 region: CASSPTTGRNTEAFF. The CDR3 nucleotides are TGTGCCAGCAGCCCAACGACAGGGCGAAACACTGAAGCTTTCTTT.